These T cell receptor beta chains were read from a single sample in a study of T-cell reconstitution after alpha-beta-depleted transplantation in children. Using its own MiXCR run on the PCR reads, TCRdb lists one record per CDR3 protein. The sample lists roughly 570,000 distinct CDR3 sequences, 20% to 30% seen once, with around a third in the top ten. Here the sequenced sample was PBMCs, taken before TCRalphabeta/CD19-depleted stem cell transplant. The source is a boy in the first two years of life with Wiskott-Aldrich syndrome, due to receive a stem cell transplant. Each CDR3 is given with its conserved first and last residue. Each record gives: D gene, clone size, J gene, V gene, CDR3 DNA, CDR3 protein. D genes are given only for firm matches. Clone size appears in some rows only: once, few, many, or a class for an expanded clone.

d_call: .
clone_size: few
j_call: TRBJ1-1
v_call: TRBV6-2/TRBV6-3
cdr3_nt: TGTGCCAGCAGGTACCCGGACACTGAAGCTTTCTTT
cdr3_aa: CASRYPDTEAFF

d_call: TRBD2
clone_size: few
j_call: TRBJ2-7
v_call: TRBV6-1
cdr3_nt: TGTGCCAGCAGAACCAAGACTAGCGGGTCCTACGAGCAGTACTTC
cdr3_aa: CASRTKTSGSYEQYF

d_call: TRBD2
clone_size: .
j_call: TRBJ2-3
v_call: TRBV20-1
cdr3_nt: TGCAGTGCATCCGGCACTAGCGGGGATAGCACAGATACGCAGTATTTT
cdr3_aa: CSASGTSGDSTDTQYF

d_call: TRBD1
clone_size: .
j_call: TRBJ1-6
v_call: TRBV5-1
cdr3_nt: TGCGCCAGCAGCTTGGATTCTAGGCGTGGGGACAGCAATTCACCCCTCCACTTT
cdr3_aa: CASSLDSRRGDSNSPLHF

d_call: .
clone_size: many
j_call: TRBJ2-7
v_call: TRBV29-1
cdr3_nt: TGCAGCGTTGAAGAGGGTACTGACGAGCAGTACTTC
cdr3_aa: CSVEEGTDEQYF

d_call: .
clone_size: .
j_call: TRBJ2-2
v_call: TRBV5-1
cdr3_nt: TGCGCCAGCAGCTTGGCCCGTGGCAGGGGAACCGGGGAGCTGTTTTTT
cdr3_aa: CASSLARGRGTGELFF

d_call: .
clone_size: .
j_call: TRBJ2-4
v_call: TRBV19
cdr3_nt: TGTGCCAGTAGTCCTCGGGGAGAAGCCAAAAACAGTCAGTACTTC
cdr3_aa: CASSPRGEAKNSQYF

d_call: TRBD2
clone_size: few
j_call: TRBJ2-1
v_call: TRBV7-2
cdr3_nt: TGTGCCAGCAGCTCCGGGACTAGAAACTACAATGAGCAGTTCTTC
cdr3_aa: CASSSGTRNYNEQFF

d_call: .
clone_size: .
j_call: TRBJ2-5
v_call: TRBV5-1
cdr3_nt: TGCGCCAGCAGCTTGGAGTACCAACAAGAGACCCAGTACTTC
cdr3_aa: CASSLEYQQETQYF

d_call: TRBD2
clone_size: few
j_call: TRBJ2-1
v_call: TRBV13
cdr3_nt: TGTGCCAGCAGCGGACGGGAGGGCGTTGAGCAGTTCTTC
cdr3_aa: CASSGREGVEQFF

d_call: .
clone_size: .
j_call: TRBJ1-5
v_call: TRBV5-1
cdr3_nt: TGCGCCAGCAGCTTGGGAGGGTTCAATCAGCCCCAGCATTTT
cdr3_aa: CASSLGGFNQPQHF

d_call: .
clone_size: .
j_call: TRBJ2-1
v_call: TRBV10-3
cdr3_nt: TGTGCCATCAGTGGTAACAGGGGAGGCTACAATGAGCAGTTCTTC
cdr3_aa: CAISGNRGGYNEQFF

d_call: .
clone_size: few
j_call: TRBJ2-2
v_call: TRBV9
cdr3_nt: TGTGCCAGCAGCCCTCTAGGGGAGCTGTTTTTT
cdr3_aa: CASSPLGELFF

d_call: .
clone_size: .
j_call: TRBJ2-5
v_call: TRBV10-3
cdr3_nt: TGTGCCATCAGTGCAGTTCGCCAAGAGACCCAGTACTTC
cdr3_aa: CAISAVRQETQYF

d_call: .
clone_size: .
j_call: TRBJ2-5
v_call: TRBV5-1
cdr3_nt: TGCGCCAGCAGACGCCAAGAAGAGACCCAGTACTTC
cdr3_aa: CASRRQEETQYF

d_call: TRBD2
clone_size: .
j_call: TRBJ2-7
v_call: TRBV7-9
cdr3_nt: TGTGCCAGCAGCCTAGAAGAGGCGGGAGGGCCGTACGAGCAGTACTTC
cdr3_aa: CASSLEEAGGPYEQYF

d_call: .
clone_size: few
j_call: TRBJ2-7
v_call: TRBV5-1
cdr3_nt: TGCGCCAGCAGCAAGGACGGCATGGGCTGCGAGCAGTACTTC
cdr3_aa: CASSKDGMGCEQYF

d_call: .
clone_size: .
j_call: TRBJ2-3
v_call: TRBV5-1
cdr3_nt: TGCGCCAGCAGCTTTAGCCGGGGCAGAGATGTCACAGATACGCAGTATTTT
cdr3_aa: CASSFSRGRDVTDTQYF

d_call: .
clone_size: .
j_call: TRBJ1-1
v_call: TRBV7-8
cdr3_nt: TGTGCCAGCAGCTCTAAGACAGGATCGAACACTGAACCTTTCTTT
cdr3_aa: CASSSKTGSNTEPFF

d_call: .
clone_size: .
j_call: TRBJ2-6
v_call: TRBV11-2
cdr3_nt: TGTGCCAGCAGCGGGCGAAGCTCTGGGGCCAACGTCCTGACTTTC
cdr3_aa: CASSGRSSGANVLTF

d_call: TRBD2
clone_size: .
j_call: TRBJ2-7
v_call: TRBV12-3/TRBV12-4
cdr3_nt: TGTGCCAGCACCTATAGCGGGATGGGGAACGAGCAGTACTTC
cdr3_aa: CASTYSGMGNEQYF

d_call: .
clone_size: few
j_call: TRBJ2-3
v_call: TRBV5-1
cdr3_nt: TGCGCCAGCAGCTTATTTGCGGGGCCCAGCGGCACAGATACGCAGTATTTT
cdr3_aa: CASSLFAGPSGTDTQYF

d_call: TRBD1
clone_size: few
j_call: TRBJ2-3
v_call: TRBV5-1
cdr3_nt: TGCGCCAGCAGCTTGGAGGGGGCCTCCGATACGCAGTATTTT
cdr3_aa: CASSLEGASDTQYF

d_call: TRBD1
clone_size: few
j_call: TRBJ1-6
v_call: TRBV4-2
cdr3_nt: TGTGCCAGCAGCCAGGGGGACAGAAGGAATAATTCACCCCTCCACTTT
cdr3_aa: CASSQGDRRNNSPLHF

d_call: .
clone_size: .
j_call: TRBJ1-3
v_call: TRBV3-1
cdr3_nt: TGTGCCAGCAGCGATACATCCTCTGGAAACACCATATATTTT
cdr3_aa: CASSDTSSGNTIYF

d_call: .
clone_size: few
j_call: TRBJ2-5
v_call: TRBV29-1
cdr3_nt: TGCAGCGTTGAAAAAGGGAGGTGGTATTCAGAGACCCAGTACTTC
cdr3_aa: CSVEKGRWYSETQYF

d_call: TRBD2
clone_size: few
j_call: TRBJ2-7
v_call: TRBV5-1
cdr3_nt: TGCGCCAGCAGCCCAACTTCTAGCGGCATCTACGAGCAGTACTTC
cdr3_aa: CASSPTSSGIYEQYF

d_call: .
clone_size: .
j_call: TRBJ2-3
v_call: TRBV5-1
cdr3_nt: TGCGCCAGCGGCCTAGGTTCAGATACGCAGTATTTT
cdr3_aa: CASGLGSDTQYF

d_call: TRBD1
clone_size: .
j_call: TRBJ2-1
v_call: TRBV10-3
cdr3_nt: TGTGCCATCAGTGGAGACAGGGGAGATGAGCAGTTCTTC
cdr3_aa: CAISGDRGDEQFF

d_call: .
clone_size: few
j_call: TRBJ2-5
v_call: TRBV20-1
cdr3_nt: TGCAGTGCTAGAACAGGGTACCAAGAGACCCAGTACTTC
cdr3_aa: CSARTGYQETQYF

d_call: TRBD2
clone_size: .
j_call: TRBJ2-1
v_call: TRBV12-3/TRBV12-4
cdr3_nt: TGTGCCAGCAGTTGGGGGGGATTCAATGAGCAGTTCTTC
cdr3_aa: CASSWGGFNEQFF

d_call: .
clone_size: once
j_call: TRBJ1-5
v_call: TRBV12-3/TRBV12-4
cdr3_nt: TGTGCCAGCGCCGAGGGTCGGCCCCAGCATTTT
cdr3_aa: CASAEGRPQHF

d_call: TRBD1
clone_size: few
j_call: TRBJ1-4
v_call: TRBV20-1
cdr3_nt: TGCAGTGCTTTCAAGACAGGGGGGAATGAAAAACTGTTTTTT
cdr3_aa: CSAFKTGGNEKLFF

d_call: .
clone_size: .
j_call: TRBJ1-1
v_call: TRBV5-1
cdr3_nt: TGCGCCAGCAGCTTGGTGAGGTCAGGGGTATACACTGAAGCTTTCTTT
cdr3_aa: CASSLVRSGVYTEAFF

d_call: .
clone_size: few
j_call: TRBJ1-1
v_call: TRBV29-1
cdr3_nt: TGCAGCGTTGAGACCCTCTCGTCAGCTTTCTTT
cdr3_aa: CSVETLSSAFF